Each of the 17 T cell receptor beta chains below was sequenced from the same sample in a study of cytomegalovirus exposure and HLA in healthy donors. The PCR was carried out with 60 Vbeta primers and 13 Jbeta primers. Only in-frame clones appear in the TCRdb table, and some are missing; sequencing was by immunoSEQ multiplex PCR. Of a few hundred thousand clones listed, 60% to 85% are singletons. Sequences were obtained from PBMCs. All receptors derive from a man aged 40-50 years in good health and CMV-seronegative.

The J gene is TRBJ2-7, the V gene TRBV5-1, with D tentatively TRBD2 (6 bases). Germline CDR1 and CDR2: SGHRS and YFSETQ. Trimming removed 4 bases from V and 2 bases from J, with 16 bases in between. The CDR3 is 15 amino acids. Here the CDR3 DNA reads TGCGCCAGCAGCACTGGGGGGTCGAGCACCTACGAGCAGTACTTC. It yields the protein CASSTGGSSTYEQYF.

For the CDR3, the DNA is TGTGCCAGCAGCTTATCAGGGGGCGTTCGGGGGAACACTGAAGCTTTCTTT. Translation: CASSLSGGVRGNTEAFF. This chain links TRBV7-2 with TRBJ1-1; 8 bases agree with TRBD1. This CDR3 is built from 17 residues. Germline CDR1 and CDR2: SGHTA and FQGNSA. The V segment lost 2 bases and the J segment 1 base; nucleotides outside the gene matches: 9.

The rearrangement links TRBV5-1 to TRBJ2-1, with 11 positions matching TRBD2. Germline trimming cut 3 bases from V and 2 bases from J; bases unmatched to any gene: 4. The CDR3 runs to 16 residues. CDR1 and CDR2 from the germline V gene are SGHRS and YFSETQ. The CDR3 sequence: CASSSLAGGAYNEQFF. CDR3 sequence (DNA): TGCGCCAGCAGCTCCCTAGCGGGGGGAGCCTACAATGAGCAGTTCTTC.

The genes are TRBV7-9 and TRBJ1-3; D unclear. Germline loops: CDR1 SEHNR, CDR2 FQNEAQ (reference sequence). Trimming removed 7 bases at V and 0 bases at J, with 10 bases between. The CDR3 totals 14 residues. The CDR3 DNA follows: TGTGCCAGCACTCCGACGGGCTCTGGAAACACCATATATTTT. Translation gives CASTPTGSGNTIYF.

CDR3 in amino acids: CASTTIGLAGVNEQFF. Written as DNA, the CDR3 is TGTGCCAGCACCACCATCGGACTAGCGGGAGTGAATGAGCAGTTCTTC. The chain has TRBV27 and TRBJ2-1, with TRBD2 matching 13 bases. The V and J ends lost 7 bases and 7 bases, in that order; junction bases with no gene match: 10. The CDR3 has 16 amino acids. CDR1 is MNHEY, CDR2 SMNVEV, per germline (reference sequence).

The chain combines TRBV18 with TRBJ2-5, with D tentatively TRBD2 (6 bases). In germline, CDR1 is KGHSH, CDR2 LQKENI. V lost 3 bases and J 5 bases, leaving 13 bases between the germline ends. The CDR3 length is 14 residues. CDR3 loop: CASSPRDQGETQYF. The CDR3 region has the DNA TGTGCCAGCTCACCGCGGGACCAAGGGGAGACCCAGTACTTC. The variable domain in full, completed from reference TRBV18 and TRBJ2-5, reads NAGVMQNPRHLVRRRGQEARLRCSPMKGHSHVYWYRQLPEEGLKFMVYLQKENIIDESGMPKERFSAEFPKEGPSILRIQQVVRGDSAAYFCASSPRDQGETQYFGPGTRLLVL.

This chain connects TRBV10-2 to TRBJ2-7, with 9 positions matching TRBD1. J lost 5 bases, V lost 8 bases, and 4 bases had no gene match. CDR1 WSHSY and CDR2 SAAADI come from the germline V gene. The CDR3 consists of 12 residues. Here the CDR3 DNA reads TGCGCCAGCGGGGACAGGGCCAACGAGCAGTACTTC. As protein: CASGDRANEQYF.

V usage is TRBV7-2 and J usage is TRBJ2-5; 14 nucleotides align to TRBD2. The germline gives CDR1 SGHTA, CDR2 FQGNSA. Trimming removed 1 base from V and 3 bases from J; junction bases left unmatched: 10. The CDR3 loop spans 19 amino acids. The CDR3 region has the DNA TGTGCCAGCAGCTTAGTTATTAGGGGACTAGCGGGGGAGGAAGAGACCCAGTACTTC. Its translation is CASSLVIRGLAGEEETQYF.

The J gene is TRBJ1-6, the V gene TRBV7-9; maybe TRBD1 (5 bases). With 1 base removed from V and 9 bases from J, the gap between germline ends came to 13 bases. The CDR3 is 15 residues long. Germline values: CDR1 SEHNR, CDR2 FQNEAQ (reference sequence). DNA for the CDR3: TGTGCCAGCAGCTTAGACCGGGACTTAGGTTCACCCCTCCACTTT. This sequence encodes CASSLDRDLGSPLHF.

The J gene is TRBJ1-1, the V gene TRBV5-8; D is ambiguous. Germline lookup yields CDR1 SGHTS and CDR2 YDEGEE. With 4 bases removed from V and 4 bases from J, the gap between germline ends came to 8 bases. CDR3 length equals 12 residues. The CDR3 spells CASSGRSTEAFF. The CDR3 DNA sequence: TGTGCCAGCAGCGGTAGGAGCACTGAAGCTTTCTTT.

CDR3 residues: CASSLVAQETQYF. The DNA of the CDR3 is TGTGCCAGCAGCTTGGTGGCCCAAGAGACCCAGTACTTC. V usage is TRBV5-6 and J usage is TRBJ2-5; D remains ambiguous. Trimming removed 0 bases at V and 1 base at J, with 4 bases between. CDR3 length equals 13 residues. Germline CDR1 and CDR2: SGHDT and YYEEEE.

This chain joins TRBV28 and TRBJ1-2; the match to TRBD1 covers 7 bases. This CDR3 spans 13 amino acids. Germline assignment: CDR1 MDHEN and CDR2 SYDVKM. The V segment lost 4 bases and the J segment 4 bases; nucleotides outside the gene matches: 3. CDR3: CASSSPGGYGYTF. Written as DNA, the CDR3 is TGTGCCAGCAGTTCCCCAGGGGGCTATGGCTACACCTTC.

This chain's CDR3 is CSVIGQYEQYF. DNA for the CDR3: TGCAGCGTGATCGGACAATACGAGCAGTACTTC. The rearrangement uses TRBV29-1 and TRBJ2-7; TRBD1 might be the D (5 bases). Germline V gene lookup returns CDR1 SQVTM and CDR2 ANQGSEA. Trimming took 6 bases from V and 4 from J, leaving 10 bases between them. CDR3 length: 11 residues.

The J gene is TRBJ2-2, the V gene TRBV6-5, with 8 bases identical to TRBD2. V lost 2 bases to trimming and J lost 1 base; unmatched junction nucleotides: 3. The CDR3 extends over 16 amino acids. Germline values: CDR1 MNHEY, CDR2 SVGAGI. CDR3 amino acids: CASSYGLAGNTGELFF. CDR3 in DNA: TGTGCCAGCAGTTACGGGCTAGCGGGGAACACCGGGGAGCTGTTTTTT.

There are a few counts of this clone. V gene TRBV4-2 combines with J gene TRBJ2-1; 10 bases are shared with TRBD2. The CDR3 contains 17 residues. The germline V gene has CDR1 LGHNA and CDR2 YNFKEQ. V lost 2 bases, J lost 7 bases, and 11 bases stayed unmatched. The CDR3 region is CASSQLLKRGGLNEQFF. The DNA for the CDR3 is TGTGCCAGCAGCCAACTCCTAAAGCGGGGGGGCTTGAATGAGCAGTTCTTC.

The chain is built from TRBV7-6 and TRBJ2-1, with D perhaps matching TRBD2 (6 bases). The V and J ends lost 1 base and 5 bases respectively, with 12 bases between them. The CDR3 runs 15 residues. Germline V gene lookup returns CDR1 SGHVS and CDR2 FNYEAQ. CDR3 residues: CASSLGPSSDNEQFF. The CDR3 DNA reads as TGTGCCAGCAGCTTAGGCCCATCTAGCGACAATGAGCAGTTCTTC.

The J gene is TRBJ2-7, the V gene TRBV28, with a weak D call TRBD1 (6 bases). The CDR3 loop spans 15 amino acids. Germline CDR1 is MDHEN and CDR2 is SYDVKM. With 5 bases removed from V and 6 bases from J, the gap between germline ends came to 20 bases. DNA for the CDR3: TGTGCCAGCAGTACCGGGACACTTGAAGGGGGCGAGCAGTACTTC. This encodes CASSTGTLEGGEQYF.